These T cell receptor beta chains were read from a single sample in a study of T cells after yellow fever vaccination. Using its own MiXCR run on the 5' RACE reads, TCRdb lists one record per CDR3 protein. The sample lists some 320,000 distinct CDR3 sequences; over 4% were seen once. The sample was PBMCs, taken 5 days after the yellow fever booster vaccination. These receptors were collected from a man aged 18-30 years who received the YFV17D yellow fever vaccine. CDR3s include the opening cysteine and the closing phenylalanine or tryptophan. D genes are given only for firm matches. Size is stated for part of the rows, as once, few or many counts, or as a class when the clone is expanded.

TRBV20-1	.	TRBJ2-3	.	TGCAGTGCCCTCAGGGCCGGCCGACCCACAGATACGCAGTATTTT	CSALRAGRPTDTQYF
TRBV20-1	.	TRBJ2-7	few	TGCAGTGCTAGACCGGACCCGGGACTTTCCTCCTACGAGCAGTACTTC	CSARPDPGLSSYEQYF
TRBV5-4	.	TRBJ2-7	few	TGTGCCAGCAGCTCGAAAGGGACCGAGCAGTACTTC	CASSSKGTEQYF
TRBV18	.	TRBJ1-1	many	TGTGCCAGCTCATCAACAGGGAACACTGAAGCTTTCTTT	CASSSTGNTEAFF
TRBV5-1	.	TRBJ1-5	many	TGCGCCAGCAGCTTAGGCAGGGATGGTCAGCCCCAGCATTTT	CASSLGRDGQPQHF
TRBV9	.	TRBJ1-3	.	TGTGCCAGCAGCGTTTGGGCGAACCCTGGAAACACCATATATTTT	CASSVWANPGNTIYF
TRBV5-1	TRBD1	TRBJ1-1	.	TGCGCCAGCACAGGACAGGGGGCAGGGACTGAAGCTTTCTTT	CASTGQGAGTEAFF
TRBV6-1	.	TRBJ2-7	.	TGTGCCAGCAGTGACGAGGTCCCTGGGGTCTACGAGCAGTACTTC	CASSDEVPGVYEQYF
TRBV29-1	.	TRBJ2-3	.	TGCAGCGCCGAAAGAAGCGGTCCGGATACGCAGTATTTT	CSAERSGPDTQYF
TRBV20-1	TRBD1	TRBJ1-5	few	TGCAGTGCTAGCCGGGACAGTCTCAATCAGCCCCAGCATTTT	CSASRDSLNQPQHF
TRBV4-3	.	TRBJ2-7	many	TGCGCCAGCAGCCAAGATAGCACAGGGATATTGTCCTACGAGCAGTACTTC	CASSQDSTGILSYEQYF
TRBV10-3	.	TRBJ2-3	few	TGTGCCAGATCACAGGGACCTACAGATACGCAGTATTTT	CARSQGPTDTQYF
TRBV7-3	.	TRBJ1-1	.	TGTGCCATCCCGTCCAGACATATGAACACTGAAGCTTTCTTT	CAIPSRHMNTEAFF
TRBV7-8	.	TRBJ1-4	few	TGTGCCAGCAGCCTTCGACCCAAAAACACACCCGGCGGTGAAAAACTGTTTTTT	CASSLRPKNTPGGEKLFF
TRBV2	.	TRBJ2-5	.	TGTGCCAGCAGTGAACTGCAAGAGACCCAGTACTTC	CASSELQETQYF
TRBV6-4	.	TRBJ2-2	few	TGTGCCAGTTCCGGGTCAAACACCGGGGAGCTGTTTTTT	CASSGSNTGELFF
TRBV7-2	.	TRBJ1-4	many	TGTGCCAGCAGCTTAGCGCACTGGGCCTATACTAATGAAAAACTGTTTTTT	CASSLAHWAYTNEKLFF
TRBV7-2	.	TRBJ2-1	many	TGTGCCAGCAGCTTAGATCAACTAGACGAGCAGTTCTTC	CASSLDQLDEQFF
TRBV6-4	TRBD1	TRBJ1-5	many	TGTGCCAGCAGCCCCTCAGGGGCAGGGGGGCAGCCCCAGCATTTT	CASSPSGAGGQPQHF
TRBV5-1	.	TRBJ1-2	many	TGCGCCAGCAGCTTAACCCCGCAGCTAGACTATGGCTACACCTTC	CASSLTPQLDYGYTF
TRBV5-1	TRBD2	TRBJ2-7	many	TGCGCCAGCAGCATATTGACTAGCGTCGACTACGAGCAGTACTTC	CASSILTSVDYEQYF
TRBV3-1	.	TRBJ1-4	few	TGTGCCAGCAGCCCCCAATTGGCGGATGAAAAACTGTTTTTT	CASSPQLADEKLFF
TRBV6-1	TRBD2	TRBJ2-1	.	TGTGCCAGCAGTCTAGCGGGGACGGGGAATGAGCAGTTCTTC	CASSLAGTGNEQFF
TRBV6-5	.	TRBJ2-2	few	TGTGCCAGCAGTTACACTCCGAACACCGGGGAGCTGTTTTTT	CASSYTPNTGELFF
TRBV5-1	.	TRBJ2-3	.	TGCGCCAGCAGCTTGACAGGACCCACAGATACGCAGTATTTT	CASSLTGPTDTQYF
TRBV7-9	TRBD2	TRBJ2-1	.	TGTGCCAGCAGCTCCGGACTAGTTGCTTACAATGAGCAGTTCTTC	CASSSGLVAYNEQFF
TRBV24-1	.	TRBJ1-1	many	TGTGCCACCAGTGACTACATGAACACTGAAGCTTTCTTT	CATSDYMNTEAFF
TRBV20-1	.	TRBJ1-5	.	TGCAGTGCCCTTTCGGGCTCTGAAAATCAGCCCCAGCATTTT	CSALSGSENQPQHF
TRBV20-1	.	TRBJ1-3	many	TGCAGTGCTAGGGGGACCTCAGGAAGGGCAAACACCATATATTTT	CSARGTSGRANTIYF
TRBV7-9	.	TRBJ2-7	few	TGTGCCAGCAGCCGTAGACAGTACGAGCAGTACTTC	CASSRRQYEQYF
TRBV12-3/TRBV12-4	TRBD1	TRBJ1-1	many	TGTGCCAGCAGTTTTCTACAGGGGGCGGACACTGAAGCTTTCTTT	CASSFLQGADTEAFF
TRBV2	TRBD1	TRBJ2-4	few	TGTGCCAGCAGTCGAGAAGGACAGGGATCCAAAAACATTCAGTACTTC	CASSREGQGSKNIQYF
TRBV5-1	.	TRBJ2-7	many	TGCGCCAGCAGCTTCGTTATGGGCGAGCAGTACTTC	CASSFVMGEQYF
TRBV9	.	TRBJ2-7	.	TGTGCCAGCAGCCCCAAACTATTCTCCTACGAGCAGTACTTC	CASSPKLFSYEQYF
TRBV18	.	TRBJ1-1	many	TGTGCCAGCTCACAAGGGCTCACTGAAGCTTTCTTT	CASSQGLTEAFF
TRBV6-1	.	TRBJ1-2	.	TGTGCCAGTGGCTTAGGTTTCGAGAGCTATGGCTACACCTTC	CASGLGFESYGYTF
TRBV5-4	TRBD1	TRBJ2-2	.	TGTGCCAGCAGCTTGGGACAGGGGATGGGGGAGCTGTTTTTT	CASSLGQGMGELFF
TRBV6-2/TRBV6-3	.	TRBJ2-5	few	TGTGCCAGCAGTTGGGAAGGACAGAAAGAGACCCAGTACTTC	CASSWEGQKETQYF
TRBV20-1	TRBD2	TRBJ2-5	many	TGCAGTGCTCCGTCGGGGGGACCCCAAGAGACCCAGTACTTC	CSAPSGGPQETQYF
TRBV4-1	TRBD1	TRBJ2-1	.	TGCGCCAGCAGGTCGACAGGGTTCGAGAATGAGCAGTTCTTC	CASRSTGFENEQFF
TRBV2	TRBD2	TRBJ2-3	once	TGTGCCAGCGGGACTGCTAGCGGGGGCACGCAGTATTTT	CASGTASGGTQYF
TRBV9	TRBD1	TRBJ1-1	few	TGTGCCAGCAGCCCCGGGACAGGGGCGATGAACACTGAAGCTTTCTTT	CASSPGTGAMNTEAFF
TRBV6-1	.	TRBJ2-5	few	TGTGCCAGCAGTGTGGACACAGAAACAGAAGAGACCCAGTACTTC	CASSVDTETEETQYF
TRBV7-2	TRBD2	TRBJ2-5	.	TGTGCCAGCAGCTTAGATCGGGGGGGCCAAGAGACCCAGTACTTC	CASSLDRGGQETQYF
TRBV12-5	TRBD1	TRBJ2-5	many	TGTGCTAGTGGTCCGGGACAGGGGTTAGAGACCCAGTACTTC	CASGPGQGLETQYF
TRBV27	.	TRBJ1-5	many	TGTGCCAGCAGTCCCTGGGGTGGTGGGACTAGCTTGCCCCAGCATTTT	CASSPWGGGTSLPQHF
TRBV12-3/TRBV12-4	.	TRBJ1-1	.	TGTGCCAGCAGTTCTGAGTCAAAAGGGCCGGACACTGAAGCTTTCTTT	CASSSESKGPDTEAFF